This T cell receptor (beta chain) is from a study of response to subunit inactivated influenza vaccine. This clonotype showed up just a few times. Each CDR3 protein is one row after TCRdb ran MiXCR on the RT-PCR reads. The table lists roughly 570,000 distinct CDR3 sequences, roughly 13% of them singletons. After removal of 5 bases from V and 1 base from J, the junction contained 4 bases not matched to a gene. Germline CDR1 MNHNS, CDR2 SASEGT. The CDR3 has 15 amino acids. This receptor was obtained from a man aged 50-60 years who received an inactivated influenza vaccine. The sequencing here drew on PBMCs from blood, taken about 40 days after vaccination. V is TRBV6-1 and J is TRBJ2-7, with 11 bases identical to TRBD2. CDR3 protein: CASSKLAGESYEQYF. The CDR3 bases are TGTGCCAGCAGTAAACTAGCGGGAGAATCCTACGAGCAGTACTTC.